This TCR beta chain derives from a study of vaccination and CD4 T cells after COVID-19. The treatment was: roughly 10-day PBMC culture with coronavirus spike peptide pools or control peptides (ViraFEST assay). As to this clonotype: Its antigen is still unknown.

The study sequenced cultured CD4+ T cell DNA using the Oncomine TCR Beta short-read assay. Via MiXCR, TCRdb re-called the PCR reads, giving one row per CDR3 protein. The table lists some 9,600 distinct CDR3 sequences, approximately 59% of them singletons. Germline V CDR1 and CDR2: MNHNS, SASEGT. The V gene lost 6 bases and the J gene lost 2 bases, with 9 bases spanning the gap. This CDR3 comprises 13 residues. The chain recombines TRBV6-1 with TRBJ2-3; D not resolved. The receptor was isolated from a human donor who had recovered from COVID-19. What was sequenced was CD4+ T cells from blood, cultured in vitro. CDR3 coding DNA: TGTGCCAGCAGAGCGTCACTCACAGATACGCAGTATTTT. This sequence encodes CASRASLTDTQYF.